The text below deals with one TCR beta chain. Its antigen is currently unknown. This entry comes from a study of T-cell memory formation after mild COVID-19. cDNA libraries for TCR alpha and TCR beta, carrying sample barcodes and UMIs, came from 5'RACE with constant-segment primers. From the 5' RACE reads, TCRdb called clonotypes with MiXCR, one entry per CDR3 protein. The sample contains just over 400,000 distinct CDR3 sequences, 20% to 30% of which appear only once. The CDR3 consists of 13 residues. Between the trimmed V and J ends, which lost 9 bases and 1 base, there was a span of 9 bases. CDR1 KGHDR and CDR2 SFDVKD come from the germline V gene. Notes on the study in general: There were some responding clones in pre-infection memory, which suggested that cross-reactive memory had joined.

The sequenced sample consisted of PBMCs or a T cell subset sorted from them (not recorded which). The sequence derives from an adult woman who had mild COVID-19 (a few samples of this study predate the infection). Cell type and time point are not known. This chain links TRBV24-1 with TRBJ2-1; D gene unclear. CDR3 sequence reads: CATSVGSYNEQFF. The CDR3 region has the DNA TGTGCCACCTCAGTAGGGTCCTACAATGAGCAGTTCTTC.